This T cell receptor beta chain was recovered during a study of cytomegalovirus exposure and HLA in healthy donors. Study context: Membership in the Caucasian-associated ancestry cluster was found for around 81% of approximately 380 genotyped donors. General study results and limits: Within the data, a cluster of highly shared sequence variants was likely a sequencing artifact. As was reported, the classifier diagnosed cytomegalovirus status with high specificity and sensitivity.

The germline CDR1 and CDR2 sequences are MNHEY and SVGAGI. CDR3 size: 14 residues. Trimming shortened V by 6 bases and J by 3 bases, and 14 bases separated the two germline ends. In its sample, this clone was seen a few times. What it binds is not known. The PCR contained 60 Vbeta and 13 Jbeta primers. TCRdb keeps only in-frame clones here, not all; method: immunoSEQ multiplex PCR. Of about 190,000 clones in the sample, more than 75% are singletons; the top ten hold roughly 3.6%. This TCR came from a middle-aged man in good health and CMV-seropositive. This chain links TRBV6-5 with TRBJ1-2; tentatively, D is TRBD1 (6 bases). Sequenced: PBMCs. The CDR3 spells CASRRTAEYYGYTF. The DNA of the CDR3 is TGTGCCAGCAGGAGGACAGCCGAGTACTATGGCTACACCTTC.